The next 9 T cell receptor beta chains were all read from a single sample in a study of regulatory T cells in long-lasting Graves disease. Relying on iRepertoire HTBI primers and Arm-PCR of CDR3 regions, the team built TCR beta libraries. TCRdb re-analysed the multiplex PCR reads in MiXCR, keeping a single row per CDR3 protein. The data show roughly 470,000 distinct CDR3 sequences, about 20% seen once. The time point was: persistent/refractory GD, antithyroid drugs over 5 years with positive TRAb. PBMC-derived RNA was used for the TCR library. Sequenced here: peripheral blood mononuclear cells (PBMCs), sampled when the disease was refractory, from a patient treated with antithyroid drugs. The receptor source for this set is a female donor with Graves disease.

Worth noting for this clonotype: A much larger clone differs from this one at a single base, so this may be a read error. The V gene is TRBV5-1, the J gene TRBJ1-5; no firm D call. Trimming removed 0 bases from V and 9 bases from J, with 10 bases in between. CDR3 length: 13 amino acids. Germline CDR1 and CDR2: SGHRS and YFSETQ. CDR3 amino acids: CASSLEPTGPQHF. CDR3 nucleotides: TGCGCCAGCAGCTTGGAACCAACGGGGCCCCAGCATTTT. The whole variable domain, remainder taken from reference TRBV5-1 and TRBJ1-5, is KAGVTQTPRYLIKTRGQQVTLSCSPISGHRSVSWYQQTPGQGLQFLFEYFSETQRNKGNFPGRFSGRQFSNSRSEMNVSTLELGDSALYLCASSLEPTGPQHFGDGTRLSIL.

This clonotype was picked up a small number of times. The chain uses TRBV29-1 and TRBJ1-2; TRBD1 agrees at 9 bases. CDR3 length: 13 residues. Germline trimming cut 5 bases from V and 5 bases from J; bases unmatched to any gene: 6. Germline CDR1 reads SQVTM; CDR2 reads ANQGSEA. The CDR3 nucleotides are TGCAGCGTTTCGACAGGGACAGGGTATGGCTACACCTTC. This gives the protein CSVSTGTGYGYTF. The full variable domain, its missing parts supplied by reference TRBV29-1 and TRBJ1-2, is SAVISQKPSRDICQRGTSLTIQCQVDSQVTMMFWYRQQPGQSLTLIATANQGSEATYESGFVIDKFPISRPNLTFSTLTVSNMSPEDSSIYLCSVSTGTGYGYTFGSGTRLTVV.

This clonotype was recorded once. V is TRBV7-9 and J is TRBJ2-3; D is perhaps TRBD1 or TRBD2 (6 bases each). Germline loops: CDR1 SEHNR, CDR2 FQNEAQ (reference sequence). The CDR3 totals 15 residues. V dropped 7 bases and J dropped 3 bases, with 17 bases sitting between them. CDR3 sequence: CASISEGVGTDTQYF. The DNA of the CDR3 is TGTGCCAGCATCTCGGAGGGGGTTGGGACAGATACGCAGTATTTT.

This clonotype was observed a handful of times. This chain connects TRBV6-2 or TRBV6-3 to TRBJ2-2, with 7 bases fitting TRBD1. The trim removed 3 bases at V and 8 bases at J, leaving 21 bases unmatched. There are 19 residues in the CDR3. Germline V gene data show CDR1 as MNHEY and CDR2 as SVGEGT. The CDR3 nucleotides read TGTGCCAGCAGTTATTTAAGTCTCGGCTGGACAGGACATCAGGGGGAGCTGTTTTTT. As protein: CASSYLSLGWTGHQGELFF.

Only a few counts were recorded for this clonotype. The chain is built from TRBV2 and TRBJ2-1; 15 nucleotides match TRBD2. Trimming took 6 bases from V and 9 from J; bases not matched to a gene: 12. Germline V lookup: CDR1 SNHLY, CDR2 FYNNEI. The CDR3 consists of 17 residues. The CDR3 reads CASSRIEGLAGGGEQFF. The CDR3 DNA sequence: TGTGCCAGCAGCCGAATAGAGGGACTAGCGGGAGGCGGTGAGCAGTTCTTC.

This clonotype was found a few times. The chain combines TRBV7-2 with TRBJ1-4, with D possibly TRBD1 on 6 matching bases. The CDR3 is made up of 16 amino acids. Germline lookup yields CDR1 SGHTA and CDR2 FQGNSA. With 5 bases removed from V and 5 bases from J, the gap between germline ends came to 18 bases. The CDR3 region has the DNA TGTGCCAGCAGCGAAGGACAGAGGGCGAGGAATGAAAAACTGTTTTTT. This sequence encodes CASSEGQRARNEKLFF.

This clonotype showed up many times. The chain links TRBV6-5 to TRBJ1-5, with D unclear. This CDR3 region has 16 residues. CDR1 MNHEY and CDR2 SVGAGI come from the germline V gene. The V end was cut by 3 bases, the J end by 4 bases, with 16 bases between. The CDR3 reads CASSYTDQAGNQPQHF. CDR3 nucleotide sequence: TGTGCCAGCAGTTATACGGATCAAGCGGGGAATCAGCCCCAGCATTTT.

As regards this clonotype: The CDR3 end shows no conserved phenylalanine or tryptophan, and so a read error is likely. The CDR3 DNA follows: TGTGCCAGCAGCTCCCGAGGGGGGCAGTCCAGCAATCAGCCCCAGCATCTT. Its protein product is CASSSRGGQSSNQPQHL. The chain couples TRBV7-9 to TRBJ1-5; possible D gene TRBD1, 6 bases. The CDR3 extends over 17 amino acids. Germline CDR1 is SEHNR and CDR2 is FQNEAQ (reference sequence). Trimming stripped 4 bases from V and 1 base from J, with 17 bases between.

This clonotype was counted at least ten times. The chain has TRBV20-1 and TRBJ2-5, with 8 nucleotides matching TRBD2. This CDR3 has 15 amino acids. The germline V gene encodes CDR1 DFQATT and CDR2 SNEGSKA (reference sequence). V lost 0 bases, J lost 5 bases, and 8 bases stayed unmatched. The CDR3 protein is CSARDMAGGFETQYF. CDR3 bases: TGCAGTGCTAGAGATATGGCGGGAGGTTTTGAGACCCAGTACTTC.